Listed here is a single TCR beta chain. The data were produced by immunoSEQ multiplex PCR, yet TCRdb's version contains in-frame clones alone and is incomplete. The sample carries roughly 180,000 clones, nearly 80% recorded once. The sample belongs to a study of blood T cell repertoires in COVID-19. From germline, CDR1 is SEHNR and CDR2 FQNEAQ (reference sequence). The V gene lost 5 bases and the J gene lost 0 bases, with 7 bases spanning the gap. The CDR3 is 14 amino acids. Source material: PBMCs or T cells enriched from blood (not recorded which). The source of this sequence is a man aged 60 to 75 who had been exposed to COVID-19. V is TRBV7-9 and J is TRBJ2-2, with D perhaps matching TRBD1 (5 bases). In DNA, the CDR3 is TGTGCCAGCAGCCTCAGGGCGAACACCGGGGAGCTGTTTTTT. Amino acids: CASSLRANTGELFF.